The rows below give T cell receptor beta chains drawn from one sample of a study of cytomegalovirus exposure and HLA in healthy donors. This table comes from immunoSEQ multiplex PCR, and its TCRdb copy is limited to in-frame clones, with some not included. The sample carries around 150,000 clones, 76% recorded once. Sequenced material: PBMCs. The receptors derive from a woman between 40 and 55 years old in good health and CMV-seronegative. Both conserved end residues are part of each CDR3. The D gene is left open where the match is weak. For some rows the clone size is stated as once, few or many, or as a class when expanded; others skip it.

TRBV5-1	TRBJ1-2	TRBD1	.	CASRYSGGSNYGYTF	TGCGCCAGCAGATATTCAGGGGGCTCTAACTATGGCTACACCTTC
TRBV6-5	TRBJ2-1	TRBD2	once	CASSYLAGAYNEQFF	TGTGCCAGCAGTTATCTAGCGGGAGCCTACAATGAGCAGTTCTTC
TRBV7-9	TRBJ2-3	TRBD2	few	CASSFGLAGGTDTQYF	TGTGCCAGCAGCTTTGGACTAGCGGGGGGCACAGATACGCAGTATTTT
TRBV7-6	TRBJ2-3	TRBD2	.	CASSLGAGGRVNTQYF	TGTGCCAGCAGCTTAGGGGCGGGGGGGCGTGTAAATACGCAGTATTTT
TRBV10-2	TRBJ1-1	.	few	CASSEGGDLGLKAFF	TGCGCCAGCAGTGAGGGGGGGGACCTGGGGCTGAAAGCTTTCTTT
TRBV28	TRBJ1-2	.	.	CASSLTPDSFYGYTF	TGTGCCAGCAGTTTAACCCCGGACAGTTTTTATGGCTACACCTTC
TRBV13	TRBJ2-1	.	.	CASSPGVAYNEQFF	TGTGCCAGCAGCCCCGGGGTAGCGTACAATGAGCAGTTCTTC
TRBV5-4	TRBJ1-1	TRBD1	few	CASSPNNRGTEAFF	TGTGCCAGCAGCCCAAACAACAGGGGCACTGAAGCTTTCTTT
TRBV4-1	TRBJ2-7	.	.	CASTKLQGGVYEQYF	TGCGCCAGCACCAAGCTACAGGGAGGGGTTTACGAGCAGTACTTC
TRBV15	TRBJ1-2	TRBD1	once	CATSRDFGTGDTGYTF	TGTGCCACCAGCAGAGATTTCGGGACAGGGGATACTGGCTACACCTTC
TRBV11-2	TRBJ2-7	.	.	CASSLVSYSYEQYF	TGTGCCAGCAGCTTAGTTAGCTACTCCTACGAGCAGTACTTC
TRBV4-1	TRBJ2-5	TRBD2	.	CASSQDGLAGGETQYF	TGCGCCAGCAGCCAAGATGGCCTAGCGGGAGGGGAGACCCAGTACTTC
TRBV19	TRBJ1-1	.	once	CASSNPRSWTEAFF	TGTGCCAGTAGTAACCCGCGGTCGTGGACTGAAGCTTTCTTT
TRBV27	TRBJ1-5	.	.	CASSTHQDGGPQHF	TGTGCCAGCAGCACCCATCAGGACGGGGGGCCCCAGCATTTT
TRBV7-9	TRBJ2-1	.	.	CASSYFSGSYNEQFF	TGTGCCAGCAGCTATTTTAGCGGTTCCTACAATGAGCAGTTCTTC
TRBV5-5	TRBJ1-5	.	.	CASSWGVGDQPQHF	TGTGCCAGCAGCTGGGGGGTGGGTGATCAGCCCCAGCATTTT
TRBV5-1	TRBJ2-7	.	.	CASSFTPTEAPYEQYF	TGCGCCAGCAGCTTCACCCCGACGGAGGCTCCCTACGAGCAGTACTTC
TRBV11-2	TRBJ2-7	.	once	CASSLVKGAGFEQYF	TGTGCCAGCAGCTTAGTAAAGGGTGCGGGTTTTGAGCAGTACTTC
TRBV5-1	TRBJ1-1	.	.	CASSAGDNTEAFF	TGCGCCAGCAGCGCCGGGGATAACACTGAAGCTTTCTTT
TRBV18	TRBJ1-4	TRBD1	.	CASSRYTPGTGYEKLFF	TGTGCCAGCTCACGATACACTCCCGGGACAGGGTATGAAAAACTGTTTTTT
TRBV28	TRBJ1-6	TRBD1	.	CASSYSTGLNSPLHF	TGTGCCAGCAGTTACTCGACAGGGCTTAATTCACCCCTCCACTTT
TRBV19	TRBJ2-7	TRBD1	.	CASSSGQGDEQYF	TGTGCCAGTAGTTCAGGACAGGGCGACGAGCAGTACTTC
TRBV27	TRBJ2-7	TRBD1	.	CASSYTGGYEQYF	TGTGCCAGCAGTTATACAGGGGGCTACGAGCAGTACTTC
TRBV5-4	TRBJ2-3	.	few	CASSRGTDTQYF	TGTGCCAGCAGCCGGGGAACAGATACGCAGTATTTT
TRBV27	TRBJ2-6	.	.	CASSPHSGANVLTF	TGTGCCAGCAGTCCACACTCTGGGGCCAACGTCCTGACTTTC
TRBV7-9	TRBJ2-3	TRBD1	.	CASSPGTGATDTQYF	TGTGCCAGCAGCCCCGGGACAGGGGCCACAGATACGCAGTATTTT
TRBV19	TRBJ2-3	TRBD1	.	CASSTPDRKVRTDTQYF	TGTGCCAGTAGTACCCCGGACAGGAAAGTTCGAACAGATACGCAGTATTTT
TRBV5-6	TRBJ2-1	.	.	CASTWTAYNEQFF	TGTGCCAGCACCTGGACAGCCTACAATGAGCAGTTCTTC
TRBV27	TRBJ2-1	TRBD1	.	CASSLYWDRGYNEQFF	TGTGCCAGCAGTTTATACTGGGACAGGGGCTACAATGAGCAGTTCTTC
TRBV7-9	TRBJ1-3	.	.	CSSSLTGLSGNTIYF	TGTTCCAGCAGCTTAACAGGCCTCTCTGGAAACACCATATATTTT
TRBV28	TRBJ2-3	TRBD1	.	CASSPQGESTDTQYF	TGTGCCAGCAGTCCCCAGGGGGAGAGCACAGATACGCAGTATTTT
TRBV2	TRBJ1-6	TRBD1	.	CASSDLTGGNSPLHF	TGTGCCAGCAGTGACTTGACAGGGGGAAATTCACCCCTCCACTTT
TRBV7-2	TRBJ2-5	.	few	CASSSRQSQETQYF	TGTGCCAGCAGCTCCCGACAAAGTCAAGAGACCCAGTACTTC
TRBV5-1	TRBJ2-3	.	.	CASSYRESTDTQYF	TGCGCCAGCAGCTACAGGGAATCCACAGATACGCAGTATTTT
TRBV6-5	TRBJ2-2	TRBD1	.	CASSPGQGGVGELFF	TGTGCCAGCAGTCCCGGACAGGGGGGTGTCGGGGAGCTGTTTTTT
TRBV9	TRBJ1-2	TRBD1	.	CASSAADRGLSYTF	TGTGCCAGCAGCGCGGCGGACAGGGGGCTCAGCTACACCTTC
TRBV7-9	TRBJ1-1	.	.	CASSSEGGSGTEAFF	TGTGCCAGCAGCTCTGAGGGGGGGTCCGGCACTGAAGCTTTCTTT
TRBV21-1	TRBJ2-2	.	.	CASSKVARENTGELFF	TGTGCCAGCAGCAAAGTGGCCAGGGAAAACACCGGGGAGCTGTTTTTT
TRBV11-3	TRBJ2-7	.	.	CASSLGSQGLYF	TGTGCCAGCAGCTTAGGGTCCCAGGGACTGTACTTC
TRBV28	TRBJ2-2	.	few	CASAPGWDTGELFF	TGTGCCAGCGCCCCGGGATGGGACACCGGGGAGCTGTTTTTT
TRBV11-2	TRBJ2-1	TRBD1	.	CASSSQQGNEQFF	TGTGCCAGCAGCTCACAACAGGGGAATGAGCAGTTCTTC
TRBV27	TRBJ1-2	TRBD1	many	CASSSTGGVSLANYGYTF	TGTGCCAGCAGTTCCACAGGGGGCGTTTCTTTAGCTAACTATGGCTACACCTTC
TRBV5-1	TRBJ2-7	.	.	CASSIGRGLANEQYF	TGCGCCAGCAGCATCGGACGGGGATTAGCAAACGAGCAGTACTTC
TRBV9	TRBJ1-1	TRBD1	.	CASSPHRTGEAFF	TGTGCCAGCAGCCCCCACAGGACAGGGGAAGCTTTCTTT
TRBV29-1	TRBJ1-1	.	.	CSVDSTNTEAFF	TGCAGCGTGGACAGCACGAACACTGAAGCTTTCTTT
TRBV28	TRBJ1-1	.	.	CASNAGAAEAFF	TGTGCCAGCAATGCTGGGGCGGCTGAAGCTTTCTTT
TRBV28	TRBJ2-1	.	.	CASSLDWRNNEQFF	TGTGCCAGCAGTCTCGACTGGAGGAACAATGAGCAGTTCTTC
TRBV29-1	TRBJ1-5	TRBD1	.	CSVAGGRDQPQHF	TGCAGCGTGGCAGGGGGCCGGGATCAGCCCCAGCATTTT
TRBV18	TRBJ2-5	TRBD2	.	CASSPASGLQETQYF	TGTGCCAGCTCACCAGCTAGCGGCCTCCAAGAGACCCAGTACTTC
TRBV5-1	TRBJ1-4	.	.	CASSPVGEKLFF	TGCGCCAGCAGCCCCGTCGGGGAAAAACTGTTTTTT